Presented here are 23 T cell receptor beta chains from one specimen sequenced in a study of blood T cell repertoires in COVID-19. Clones were sequenced by immunoSEQ multiplex PCR, and TCRdb holds only the in-frame ones, with some missing. This table holds a few hundred thousand clones, approximately 89% found once. Material: peripheral blood. The source is a woman between 55 and 75 years old with acute or convalescent COVID-19.

The chain employs TRBV29-1 and TRBJ2-7; the D gene is possibly TRBD1 (6 bases). The CDR3 sequence is 12 residues long. Germline assignment: CDR1 SQVTM and CDR2 ANQGSEA. Trimming pared 8 bases from V and 4 bases from J, leaving 15 bases between. The CDR3 region has the DNA TGCAGCCTGGGGTCCAGGGGATACGAGCAGTACTTC. The encoded protein is CSLGSRGYEQYF.

V usage is TRBV28 and J usage is TRBJ2-1, with 8 bases matching TRBD2. The CDR3 runs to 16 residues. V was clipped by 4 bases and J by 7 bases; unmatched bases: 12. Germline assignment: CDR1 MDHEN and CDR2 SYDVKM. CDR3 in DNA: TGTGCCAGCAGTTCCTTAGCGGGAAGGGGGTGGAATGAGCAGTTCTTC. Amino acids: CASSSLAGRGWNEQFF.

V usage is TRBV28 and J usage is TRBJ1-5; D is ambiguous. This CDR3 is built from 15 residues. Germline V gives CDR1 MDHEN, CDR2 SYDVKM. Trimming took off 5 bases at V and 2 bases at J, with 13 bases between the two ends. This chain's CDR3 is CASSLPSAGNQPQHF. DNA of the CDR3: TGTGCCAGCAGTCTACCGTCTGCGGGCAATCAGCCCCAGCATTTT.

This chain connects TRBV28 to TRBJ1-1, with D tentatively TRBD1 (5 bases). Between the trimmed V and J ends, which lost 6 bases and 0 bases, there was a span of 14 bases. There are 15 residues in the CDR3. Germline V lookup: CDR1 MDHEN, CDR2 SYDVKM. CDR3 loop: CASRTQGIMNTEAFF. For the CDR3, the DNA is TGTGCCAGCAGAACCCAGGGCATCATGAACACTGAAGCTTTCTTT.

J is TRBJ2-2 and V is TRBV29-1; D may be TRBD1 (6 bases). The CDR3 length is 16 residues. From germline, CDR1 is SQVTM and CDR2 ANQGSEA. V shed 2 bases and J shed 6 bases, with 19 bases lying between them. The CDR3 sequence is CSVESLAQGLPGELFF. The DNA for the CDR3 is TGCAGCGTTGAATCCCTGGCGCAGGGGTTGCCCGGGGAGCTGTTTTTT.

The V gene is TRBV29-1, the J gene TRBJ1-2; D ambiguous. Trimming shortened V by 1 base and J by 8 bases, and 8 bases separated the two germline ends. From germline, CDR1 is SQVTM and CDR2 ANQGSEA. This CDR3 comprises 11 residues. The CDR3 here is CSVEVREGYTF. Here the CDR3 DNA reads TGCAGCGTTGAAGTCCGGGAAGGCTACACCTTC.

This sequence joins TRBV21-1 and TRBJ1-1; the D segment call TRBD1 is taken from the table without a DNA check. TRBV21-1 counts as a pseudogene. The CDR3 runs 15 residues. The CDR3 here is CASSKVPDKHTEAFF. CDR3 nucleotides: TGTGCCAGCAGCAAAGTGCCGGACAAACACACTGAAGCTTTCTTT.

This clone was detected only a few times. V gene TRBV5-1 combines with J gene TRBJ2-2, with D tentatively TRBD2 (7 bases). CDR1 SGHRS and CDR2 YFSETQ come from the germline V gene. V lost 10 bases, J lost 2 bases, and 15 bases lay in between. This CDR3 spans 14 amino acids. CDR3 sequence (DNA): TGCGCCGGGTCGACGGGGGGCAACACCGGGGAGCTGTTTTTT. Translating gives CAGSTGGNTGELFF.

The gene calls are TRBV6-2 or TRBV6-3 and TRBJ1-1; D remains unclear. CDR3 length: 14 amino acids. Per the germline V gene, CDR1 is MNHEY and CDR2 is SVGEGT. Between the trimmed V and J ends, which lost 3 bases and 1 base, there was a span of 9 bases. DNA for the CDR3: TGTGCCAGCAGTTATCAGCGCTGGAACACTGAAGCTTTCTTT. Amino acid sequence: CASSYQRWNTEAFF.

The chain recombines TRBV7-9 with TRBJ1-2; D remains ambiguous. This CDR3 comprises 14 residues. From germline, CDR1 is SEHNR and CDR2 FQNEAQ (reference sequence). V was clipped by 2 bases and J by 3 bases, with 10 bases between them. The CDR3 DNA reads as TGTGCCAGCAGCTTACCTCGGGAGGACTATGGCTACACCTTC. Residues: CASSLPREDYGYTF.

This chain links TRBV4-1 with TRBJ1-4, with D maybe TRBD1 (5 bases). Germline V gives CDR1 MGHRA, CDR2 YSYEKL. The CDR3 spans 16 residues. V gave up 0 bases and J gave up 8 bases, with 16 bases separating them. Written as DNA, the CDR3 is TGCGCCAGCAGCCAAGATCCCGGCCGGGGGGGAGAAAAACTGTTTTTT. Translated: CASSQDPGRGGEKLFF.

J is TRBJ2-7 and V is TRBV5-6, with D possibly matching TRBD2 (5 bases). Germline V gene sequence: CDR1 SGHDT, CDR2 YYEEEE. Between the trimmed V and J ends, which lost 4 bases and 5 bases, there was a span of 16 bases. This CDR3 has 14 residues. CDR3 sequence reads: CASSPAARVNEQYF. The CDR3 DNA reads as TGTGCCAGCAGCCCTGCCGCGAGGGTGAACGAGCAGTACTTC.

The rearrangement joins TRBV19 to TRBJ1-1; D gene ambiguous. The V and J ends lost 1 base and 7 bases respectively, with 7 bases between them. Germline CDR1 LNHDA, CDR2 SQIVND (reference sequence). This CDR3 comprises 12 residues. CDR3 residues: CASSIGKLEAFF. CDR3 in DNA: TGTGCCAGTAGTATAGGAAAGCTTGAAGCTTTCTTT.

This clone has only one observation. The V call is TRBV18, the J call TRBJ1-4; TRBD1 agrees at 7 bases. The CDR3 runs 15 residues. Germline CDR1 and CDR2: KGHSH and LQKENI. J lost 7 bases, V lost 5 bases, and 10 bases had no gene match. The CDR3 region is CASSSTGASGEKLFF. Here the CDR3 DNA reads TGTGCCAGCTCATCCACAGGGGCCTCGGGTGAAAAACTGTTTTTT.

CDR3 sequence (DNA): TGTGCCAGCAGTTCCCGGACAGGGGATACCTACGAGCAGTACTTC. Its translation is CASSSRTGDTYEQYF. The rearrangement uses TRBV28 and TRBJ2-7; 9 bases align to TRBD1. V lost 4 bases to trimming and J lost 2 bases; unmatched junction nucleotides: 6. The CDR3 sequence is 15 residues long. In germline, CDR1 is MDHEN, CDR2 SYDVKM.

This chain links TRBV5-1 with TRBJ1-3, with D possibly TRBD1 on 5 matching bases. This CDR3 region has 14 residues. Trimming pared 4 bases from V and 2 bases from J, leaving 10 bases between. CDR1 is SGHRS and CDR2 is YFSETQ in the germline V gene. The CDR3 reads CASSPGGAGNTIYF. CDR3 DNA: TGCGCCAGCAGCCCCGGGGGGGCTGGAAACACCATATATTTT.

This clone came up a few times. V gene TRBV4-3 combines with J gene TRBJ2-7; 8 nucleotides align to TRBD1. The V and J ends lost 1 base and 3 bases, in that order; junction bases with no gene match: 8. The CDR3 loop spans 16 amino acids. Germline assignment: CDR1 LGHNA and CDR2 YSLEER. Here the CDR3 reads CASSQGLDRGSYEQYF. CDR3 nucleotides: TGCGCCAGCAGCCAAGGCCTTGACAGGGGCAGCTACGAGCAGTACTTC.

The chain combines TRBV27 with TRBJ1-5, with D perhaps matching TRBD1 (6 bases). Trimming removed 7 bases at V and 7 bases at J, with 20 bases between. The germline V gene has CDR1 MNHEY and CDR2 SMNVEV (reference sequence). This CDR3 is built from 15 residues. The CDR3 coding sequence is TGTGCCAGCATGATCAATAGCAACAGGGCACAGCCCCAGCATTTT. This encodes CASMINSNRAQPQHF.

The chain joins TRBV2 to TRBJ2-7, with 10 bases fitting TRBD2. This CDR3 is built from 15 residues. J was trimmed by 2 bases and V by 5 bases; bases with no gene match: 6. The germline V gene encodes CDR1 SNHLY and CDR2 FYNNEI. The CDR3 DNA reads as TGTGCCAGCAGTCAACCTAGCGGGGGAGCCTACGAGCAGTACTTC. Its translation: CASSQPSGGAYEQYF. The full variable domain, in which reference TRBV2 and TRBJ2-7 provide the parts outside the CDR3, is EPEVTQTPSHQVTQMGQEVILRCVPISNHLYFYWYRQILGQKVEFLVSFYNNEISEKSEIFDDQFSVERPDGSNFTLKIRSTKLEDSAMYFCASSQPSGGAYEQYFGPGTRLTVT.

The rearrangement uses TRBV3-1 (or the pseudogene TRBV3-2) and TRBJ1-1, with D possibly matching TRBD1 (5 bases). The CDR3 runs to 14 residues. Germline CDR1 LGHDT, CDR2 YNNKEL (reference sequence). V dropped 4 bases and J dropped 4 bases, with 13 bases sitting between them. CDR3 coding DNA: TGTGCCAGCAGCCTCTCGGCGGGGGGCACTGAAGCTTTCTTT. It yields the protein CASSLSAGGTEAFF.

The table lists this clone with a few counts. This chain links TRBV11-2 with TRBJ1-5; D unresolved. There are 13 residues in the CDR3. V lost 7 bases and J lost 2, with 9 bases in between. In germline, CDR1 is SGHAT, CDR2 FQNNGV. The CDR3 protein is CASTGYGNQPQHF. The CDR3, as DNA: TGTGCCAGCACAGGTTACGGCAATCAGCCCCAGCATTTT.

For this clone: Other DNA sequences in this sample translate to the same CDR3. The V gene is TRBV2, the J gene TRBJ1-5; 9 bases fit TRBD1. V trimming: 3 bases; J trimming: 2 bases; junction bases outside the gene matches: 2. The CDR3 contains 15 residues. Germline-derived CDR1 and CDR2 are SNHLY and FYNNEI. The chain's CDR3 is CASSDRTGGNQPQHF. CDR3 sequence (DNA): TGTGCCAGCAGTGACAGGACAGGGGGCAATCAGCCCCAGCATTTT.

The chain joins TRBV3-1 (or the pseudogene TRBV3-2) to TRBJ2-2; possibly TRBD1 for D (6 bases). CDR1 and CDR2 from the germline V gene are LGHDT and YNNKEL (reference sequence). This CDR3 is 16 amino acids long. Trimming cost V 0 bases and J 4 bases, with 12 bases left between them. CDR3 nucleotides: TGTGCCAGCAGCCAAGAAGGCAGGGGTGCCACCGGGGAGCTGTTTTTT. It yields the protein CASSQEGRGATGELFF.